This entry lists 6 T cell receptor beta chains sequenced from one sample in a study of T cells after yellow fever vaccination. TCRdb ran MiXCR on the 5' RACE reads and lists one entry per CDR3 protein. The sample records approximately 550,000 distinct CDR3 sequences, about 19% being singletons. Sequencing was performed on PBMCs, taken 15 days after the yellow fever booster vaccination. These receptors were obtained from a man aged 25-40 years who received the YFV17D yellow fever vaccine.

This clonotype was found many times. CDR3 nucleotides: TGCAGCGTTGTCGGGAGGGCCTCGGTAGATACGCAGTATTTT. Translating gives CSVVGRASVDTQYF. The chain has TRBV29-1 and TRBJ2-3, with 8 bases aligning to TRBD2. Germline CDR1 SQVTM, CDR2 ANQGSEA. The CDR3 spans 14 residues. V lost 4 bases, J lost 5 bases, and 8 bases stayed unmatched.

Only a few counts were recorded for this clonotype. The chain links TRBV7-2 to TRBJ2-1, with a possible D match to TRBD2 (5 bases). CDR1 and CDR2 (germline): SGHTA, FQGNSA. This CDR3 has 13 amino acids. The ends were cut back, 2 bases at V and 8 bases at J, with 10 bases in the middle. CDR3 sequence reads: CASSLTLGDEQFF. The CDR3 DNA sequence: TGTGCCAGCAGCTTAACACTAGGCGATGAGCAGTTCTTC.

V usage is TRBV19 and J usage is TRBJ2-5; D is ambiguous. CDR1 is LNHDA, CDR2 SQIVND, per germline (reference sequence). V was trimmed by 6 bases and J by 0 bases, leaving 11 bases between them. The CDR3 has 14 amino acids. The CDR3 protein is CASSPPEYQETQYF. The CDR3, as DNA: TGTGCCAGTAGCCCCCCGGAGTACCAAGAGACCCAGTACTTC.

The chain links TRBV5-1 to TRBJ2-1; 8 nucleotides agree with TRBD2. This CDR3 is 15 amino acids long. Germline-derived CDR1 and CDR2 are SGHRS and YFSETQ. J was trimmed by 1 base and V by 2 bases; bases with no gene match: 2. CDR3 in DNA: TGCGCCAGCAGCTTTATAGCGGGATCCTACAATGAGCAGTTCTTC. It codes for CASSFIAGSYNEQFF.

This clonotype was seen a few times. V gene TRBV12-3 or TRBV12-4 combines with J gene TRBJ2-2; D ambiguous. The V gene lost 0 bases and the J gene lost 5 bases, with 10 bases spanning the gap. The CDR3 totals 15 residues. Here the CDR3 DNA reads TGTGCCAGCAGTTTAGCGCTTTCGGGTACCGGGGAGCTGTTTTTT. Its protein is CASSLALSGTGELFF.

This clonotype turned up a few times. The genes are TRBV7-9 and TRBJ2-5; possibly TRBD2 for D (6 bases). V was clipped by 3 bases and J by 1 base, with 12 bases between them. Germline CDR1 and CDR2: SEHNR and FQNEAQ (reference sequence). This CDR3 contains 15 residues. The CDR3 is CASSFLTGVQETQYF. The DNA of the CDR3 is TGTGCCAGCAGCTTTCTCACGGGAGTCCAAGAGACCCAGTACTTC.